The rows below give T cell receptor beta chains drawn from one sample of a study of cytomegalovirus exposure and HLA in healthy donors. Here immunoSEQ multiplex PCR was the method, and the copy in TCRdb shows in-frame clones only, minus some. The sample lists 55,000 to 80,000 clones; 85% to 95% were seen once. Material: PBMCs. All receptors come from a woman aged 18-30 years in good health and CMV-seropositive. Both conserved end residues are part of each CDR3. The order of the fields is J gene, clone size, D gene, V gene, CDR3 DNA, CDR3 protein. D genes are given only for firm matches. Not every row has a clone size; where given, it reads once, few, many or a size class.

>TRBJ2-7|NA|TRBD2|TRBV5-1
TGCGCCAGCAGCTTGGCCTCAACTAGCGGCCTTTACGAGCAGTACTTC
CASSLASTSGLYEQYF
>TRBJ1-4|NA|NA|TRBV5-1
TGCGCCAGCAGCTTGGAGGCAGGGGTAAATGAAAAACTGTTTTTT
CASSLEAGVNEKLFF
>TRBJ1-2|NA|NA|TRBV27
TGTGCCAGCTCGACAGTATCTCGTGGGTATGGCTACACCTTC
CASSTVSRGYGYTF
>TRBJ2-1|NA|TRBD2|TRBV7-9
TGTGCCAGCAGCCCAAGGCTAGCGGGCAGGGATGAGCAGTTCTTC
CASSPRLAGRDEQFF
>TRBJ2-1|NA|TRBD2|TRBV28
TGTGCCAGCAGTTGGGGGACTAGCGGTGAGCAGTTCTTC
CASSWGTSGEQFF
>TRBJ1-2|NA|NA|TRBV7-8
TGTGCCAGCAGCTTAGATCTAGCTGGCTACACCTTC
CASSLDLAGYTF
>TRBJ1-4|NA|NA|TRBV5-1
TGCGCCAGCAGCTTGGCGGCAGGAACTAATGAAAAACTGTTTTTT
CASSLAAGTNEKLFF
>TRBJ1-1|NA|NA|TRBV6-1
TGTGCCAGCAGGCTCCAGTCCATGAACACTGAAGCTTTCTTT
CASRLQSMNTEAFF
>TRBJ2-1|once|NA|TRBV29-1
TGCAGCGTAACAGGTCAAGGAGCTGAGCAGTTCTTC
CSVTGQGAEQFF
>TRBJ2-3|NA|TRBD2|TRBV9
TGTGCCAGCAGCGCGCGCCCGGGGGGAAGCACAGATACGCAGTATTTT
CASSARPGGSTDTQYF
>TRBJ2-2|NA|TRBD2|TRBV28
TGTGCCAGCACCATAGCGGGAGGGATTGGCGGGGAGCTGTTTTTT
CASTIAGGIGGELFF
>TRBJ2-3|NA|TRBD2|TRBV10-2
TGCGCCAGCAGCTACACTAGCGGGGGAACAGATACGCAGTATTTT
CASSYTSGGTDTQYF
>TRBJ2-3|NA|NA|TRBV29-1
TGCAGCGTTGTTTTGGGGGCGAGTGGCACAGATACGCAGTATTTT
CSVVLGASGTDTQYF
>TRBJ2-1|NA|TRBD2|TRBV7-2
TGTGCCAGCACCTTTTGGTCGGGGGGGGGCAATGAGCAGTTCTTC
CASTFWSGGGNEQFF
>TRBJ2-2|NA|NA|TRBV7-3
TGTGCCAGCAGCTCCGGTGGTACCGTGAGGAACACCGGGGAGCTGTTTTTT
CASSSGGTVRNTGELFF
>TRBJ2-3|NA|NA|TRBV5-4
TGTGCCAGCAGCTTCCCCACAGGCCACTATACGCAGTATTTT
CASSFPTGHYTQYF
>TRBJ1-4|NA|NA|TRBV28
TGTGCCAGCAGTTCGGACACAAATCATGAAAAACTGTTTTTT
CASSSDTNHEKLFF
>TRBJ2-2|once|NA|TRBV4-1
TGCGCCAGCAGCCAACCACGTTCGACTGAGAACACCGGGGAGCTGTTTTTT
CASSQPRSTENTGELFF
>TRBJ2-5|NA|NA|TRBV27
TGTGCCAGCAAGGTCCGCGACATCAGTACGGAGACCCAGTACTTC
CASKVRDISTETQYF
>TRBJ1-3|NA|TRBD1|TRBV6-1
TGTGCCAGCAGTCCGGACAGGGGAAGTAGAAACACCATATATTTT
CASSPDRGSRNTIYF
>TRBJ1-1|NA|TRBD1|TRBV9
TGTGCCAGCAGCGTAGAGGGGACAGGGAACACTGAAGCTTTCTTT
CASSVEGTGNTEAFF
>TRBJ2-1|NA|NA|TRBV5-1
TGCGCCAGCAGCTCCCGATCGAGGTCTAGCCCTCTCTACAATGAGCAGTTCTTC
CASSSRSRSSPLYNEQFF
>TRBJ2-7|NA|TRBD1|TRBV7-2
TGTGCCAGCAGCTTAGATCCGGGACAGGGGTACTTC
CASSLDPGQGYF
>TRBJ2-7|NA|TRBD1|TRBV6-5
TGTGCCAGCAGGACCCGACAGGGTACACGCGAGCAGTACTTC
CASRTRQGTREQYF
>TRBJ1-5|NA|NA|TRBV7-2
TGTGCCAGCAGCAGACAGCGTGCTGGGGGCAATCAGCCCCAGCATTTT
CASSRQRAGGNQPQHF
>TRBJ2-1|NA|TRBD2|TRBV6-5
TGTGCCAGCATCGCTAGCGGAGCCTACAATGAGCAGTTCTTC
CASIASGAYNEQFF
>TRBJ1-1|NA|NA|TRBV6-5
TGTGCCAGCAGAAGCTCTGGTTTGACTGAAGCTTTCTTT
CASRSSGLTEAFF
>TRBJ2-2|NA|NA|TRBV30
TGTGCCTGGAGTGTAATGGCAGGGTCCGGGGAGCTGTTTTTT
CAWSVMAGSGELFF